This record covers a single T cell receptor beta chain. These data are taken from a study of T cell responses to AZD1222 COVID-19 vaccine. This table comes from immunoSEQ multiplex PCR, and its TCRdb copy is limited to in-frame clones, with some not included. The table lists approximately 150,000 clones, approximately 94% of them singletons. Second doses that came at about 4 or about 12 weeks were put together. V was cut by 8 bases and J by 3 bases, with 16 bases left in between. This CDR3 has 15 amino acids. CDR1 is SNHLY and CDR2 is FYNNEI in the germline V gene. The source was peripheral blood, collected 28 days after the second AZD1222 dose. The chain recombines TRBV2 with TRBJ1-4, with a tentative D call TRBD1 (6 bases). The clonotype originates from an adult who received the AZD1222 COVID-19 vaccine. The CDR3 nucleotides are TGTGCCAGCGGGAAACAGGGTGGGCCTAATGAAAAACTGTTTTTT. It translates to CASGKQGGPNEKLFF.